These 8 T cell receptor beta chains were all obtained from the same sample, sequenced in a study of Ad26.COV2.S vaccination and SARS-CoV-2 variants. Assay: immunoSEQ multiplex PCR; the TCRdb copy retains only in-frame clones and omits some. The sample includes just over 350,000 clones, under 95% seen only once; the top ten take around 4.2%. This specimen was peripheral blood, taken after recovery from COVID-19. The receptors were sampled from a human donor who had recovered from COVID-19.

The chain joins TRBV6-5 to TRBJ2-7; D ambiguous. This CDR3 has 15 residues. Germline V gene data show CDR1 as MNHEY and CDR2 as SVGAGI. The V and J ends lost 0 bases and 2 bases respectively, with 11 bases between them. CDR3 residues: CASSYSWQQAYEQYF. For the CDR3, the DNA is TGTGCCAGCAGTTACTCGTGGCAGCAAGCCTACGAGCAGTACTTC.

The rearrangement joins TRBV6-2 or TRBV6-3 to TRBJ1-3, with D unresolved. The CDR3 has 14 amino acids. Germline loops: CDR1 MNHEY, CDR2 SVGEGT. Trimming stripped 2 bases from V and 0 bases from J, with 5 bases between. CDR3 amino acids: CASSYTGSGNTIYF. Here the CDR3 DNA reads TGTGCCAGCAGTTACACCGGCTCTGGAAACACCATATATTTT.

This clone was seen many times. This chain uses TRBV5-5 with TRBJ1-1; tentative D call: TRBD1 (5 bases). The CDR3 length is 15 residues. The germline CDR1 and CDR2 sequences are SGHKS and YYEKEE (reference sequence). Trimming removed 2 bases from V and 1 base from J, with 12 bases in between. CDR3 protein: CASSFLQGWNTEAFF. The CDR3 nucleotides read TGTGCCAGCAGCTTTCTCCAGGGATGGAACACTGAAGCTTTCTTT. The full variable domain, in which reference TRBV5-5 and TRBJ1-1 provide the parts outside the CDR3, is DAGVTQSPTHLIKTRGQQVTLRCSPISGHKSVSWYQQVLGQGPQFIFQYYEKEERGRGNFPDRFSARQFPNYSSELNVNALLLGDSALYLCASSFLQGWNTEAFFGQGTRLTVV.

The V and J genes are TRBV7-9 and TRBJ2-2, with 12 bases fitting TRBD2. V dropped 4 bases and J dropped 3; count of bases not matched to a gene: 9. The CDR3 length is 18 residues. In germline, CDR1 is SEHNR, CDR2 FQNEAQ (reference sequence). The CDR3 sequence is CASSSITGLAGHTGELFF. The CDR3 region has the DNA TGTGCCAGCAGCTCTATAACAGGACTAGCGGGACACACCGGGGAGCTGTTTTTT.

The V gene is TRBV9, the J gene TRBJ2-3; 8 nucleotides match TRBD2. Trimming cost V 0 bases and J 4 bases; bases outside gene matches: 4. The CDR3 contains 15 residues. Germline CDR1 and CDR2: SGDLS and YYNGEE. CDR3 region: CASSVDQRGSDTQYF. CDR3 nucleotide sequence: TGTGCCAGCAGCGTAGATCAGCGGGGGTCAGATACGCAGTATTTT.

The chain carries TRBV6-2 or TRBV6-3 and TRBJ2-1; the D gene is possibly TRBD1 (6 bases). Per the germline V gene, CDR1 is MNHEY and CDR2 is SVGEGT. The CDR3 is made up of 18 amino acids. V was cut by 2 bases and J by 0 bases, with 17 bases left in between. The DNA for the CDR3 is TGTGCCAGCAGTTACAACCCTGGGGGCACTCGCTCCTACAATGAGCAGTTCTTC. It encodes CASSYNPGGTRSYNEQFF.

This clone has just one count. The V call is TRBV11-2, the J call TRBJ2-6; D uncertain. The CDR3 is 18 residues long. Germline lookup yields CDR1 SGHAT and CDR2 FQNNGV. Deletions cut 3 bases from V and 1 base from J, with 16 bases between. This CDR3 reads CASSLTPQLFSGANVLTF. In DNA, the CDR3 is TGTGCCAGCAGCTTGACCCCCCAACTCTTTTCTGGGGCCAACGTCCTGACTTTC.

This clone was seen only once. The chain is built from TRBV28 and TRBJ1-1; weak D call: TRBD1 (5 bases). CDR1 MDHEN and CDR2 SYDVKM come from the germline V gene. V lost 6 bases and J lost 7, with 12 bases in between. The CDR3 runs 12 residues. The CDR3 here is CASRSDRVEAFF. DNA of the CDR3: TGTGCCAGCAGATCCGACAGAGTTGAAGCTTTCTTT. Complete variable domain (other parts from reference TRBV28 and TRBJ1-1): DVKVTQSSRYLVKRTGEKVFLECVQDMDHENMFWYRQDPGLGLRLIYFSYDVKMKEKGDIPEGYSVSREKKERFSLILESASTNQTSMYLCASRSDRVEAFFGQGTRLTVV.